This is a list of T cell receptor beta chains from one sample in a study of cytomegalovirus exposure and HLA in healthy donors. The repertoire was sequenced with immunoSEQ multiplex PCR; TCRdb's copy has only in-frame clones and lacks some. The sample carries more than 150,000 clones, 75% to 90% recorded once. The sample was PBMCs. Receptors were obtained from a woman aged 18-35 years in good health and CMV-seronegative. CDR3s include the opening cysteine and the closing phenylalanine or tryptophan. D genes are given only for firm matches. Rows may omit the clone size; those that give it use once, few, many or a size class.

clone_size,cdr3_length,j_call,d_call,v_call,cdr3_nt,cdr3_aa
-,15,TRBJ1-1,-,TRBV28,TGTGCCAGCAGTTTTCGGAGTGGGGGCTACACTGAAGCTTTCTTT,CASSFRSGGYTEAFF
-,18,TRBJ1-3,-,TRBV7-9,TGTGCCAGCAGCCCTGGTTGGGGAGACGGTAACTCTGGAAACACCATATATTTT,CASSPGWGDGNSGNTIYF
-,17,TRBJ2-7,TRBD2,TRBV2,TGTGCCAGCAGTGAAGTTCTACTAGCGGGGGACTCCTACGAGCAGTACTTC,CASSEVLLAGDSYEQYF
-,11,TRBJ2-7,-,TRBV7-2,TGTGCCAGCACCGGGTCCTACGAGCAGTACTTC,CASTGSYEQYF
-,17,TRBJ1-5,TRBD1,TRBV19,TGTGCCTCGGACCGGGACAGTGAGGGGGTTAGCAATCAGCCCCAGCATTTT,CASDRDSEGVSNQPQHF
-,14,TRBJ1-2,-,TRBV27,TGTGCCAGCAGTACGACTGTACAGGCCTATGGCTACACCTTC,CASSTTVQAYGYTF
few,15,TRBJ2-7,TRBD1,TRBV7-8,TGTGCCAGCAGCCCCCGGGACAGGGACTCCTACGAGCAGTACTTC,CASSPRDRDSYEQYF
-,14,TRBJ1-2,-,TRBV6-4,TGTGCCAGCAGTAAGGAACAGGGAGTATCTGGCTACACCTTC,CASSKEQGVSGYTF
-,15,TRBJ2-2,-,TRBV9,TGTGCCAGCAGCTTCCGGGACACAAACACCGGGGAGCTGTTTTTT,CASSFRDTNTGELFF
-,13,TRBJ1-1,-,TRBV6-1,TGTGCCAGCAGGTGGGGGGATGGCACTGAAGCTTTCTTT,CASRWGDGTEAFF
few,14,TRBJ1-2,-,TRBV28,TGTGCCAGCAGTCCTGACTTCTTATCTTATGGCTACACCTTC,CASSPDFLSYGYTF
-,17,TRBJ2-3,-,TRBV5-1,TGCGCCAGCAGCTTGATCCTCAGGGGTAAGGGCACAGATACGCAGTATTTT,CASSLILRGKGTDTQYF
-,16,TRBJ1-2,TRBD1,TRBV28,TGTGCCAGCAGTGAATCCGGGACAGGGTTTAACTATGGCTACACCTTC,CASSESGTGFNYGYTF
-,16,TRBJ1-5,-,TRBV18,TGTGCCAGCTCCAGGGAGGGGGTGATTAGCAATCAGCCCCAGCATTTT,CASSREGVISNQPQHF
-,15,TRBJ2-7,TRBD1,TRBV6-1,TGTGCCAGCACCGAGCCCGGACAGGGAGGTAGCGAGCAGTACTTC,CASTEPGQGGSEQYF
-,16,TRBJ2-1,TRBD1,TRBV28,TGTGCCAGCAGTCCTTACGGGACAGGGGCTAGCAATGAGCAGTTCTTC,CASSPYGTGASNEQFF
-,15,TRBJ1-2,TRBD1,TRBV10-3,TGTGCCATCAGCGATGGACAGGGACGAAGCTATGGCTACACCTTC,CAISDGQGRSYGYTF
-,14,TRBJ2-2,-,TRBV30,TGTGCCTGGAGTGACCACCCGGGGAACGGGGAGCTGTTTTTT,CAWSDHPGNGELFF
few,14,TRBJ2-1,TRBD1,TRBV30,TGTGCCTGGAGTGTACAGGGGGCGATTCATGAGCAGTTCTTC,CAWSVQGAIHEQFF
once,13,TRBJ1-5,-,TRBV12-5,TGTGCTAGTGGTTCCCGCGGATCTCAGCCCCAGCATTTT,CASGSRGSQPQHF
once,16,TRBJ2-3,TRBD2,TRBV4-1,TGCGCCAGCAGTAAACTAGCGGGGGGCGTCACAGATACGCAGTATTTT,CASSKLAGGVTDTQYF
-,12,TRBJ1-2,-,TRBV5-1,TGCGCCAGCAGCTCCGGGGGGTATGGCTACACCTTC,CASSSGGYGYTF
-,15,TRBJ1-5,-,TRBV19,TGTGCCAGTAGTATCAGGGGATCGGGCAATCAGCCCCAGCATTTT,CASSIRGSGNQPQHF
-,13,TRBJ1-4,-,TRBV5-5,TGTGCCAGCAGCTTACCCACAGGGGAAAAACTGTTTTTT,CASSLPTGEKLFF
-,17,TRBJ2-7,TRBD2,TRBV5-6,TGTGCCAGCAGCTCGGGGGGGACTAGCGGGGTGGCCTACGAGCAGTACTTC,CASSSGGTSGVAYEQYF
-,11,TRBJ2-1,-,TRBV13,TGTGCCAGCAGCCTGGGCAGTGAGCAGTTCTTC,CASSLGSEQFF
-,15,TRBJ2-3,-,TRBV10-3,TGTGCCATCAGTGAGTCGGGGCATAGCACAGATACGCAGTATTTT,CAISESGHSTDTQYF
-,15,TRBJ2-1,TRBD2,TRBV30,TGTGCCTGGAGTTTATTAGCGGGGGGGCCCGATGAGCAGTTCTTC,CAWSLLAGGPDEQFF
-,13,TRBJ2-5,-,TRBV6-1,TGTGCCAGCAGCGTCGGGACAACTGAGACCCAGTACTTC,CASSVGTTETQYF
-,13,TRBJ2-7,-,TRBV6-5,TGTGCCAGCAGTTTAAACGGGGTCCACGAGCAGTACTTC,CASSLNGVHEQYF
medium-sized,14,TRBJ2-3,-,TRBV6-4,TGTGCCAGCAGTCCCGGAATGGAGGGAGATACGCAGTATTTT,CASSPGMEGDTQYF
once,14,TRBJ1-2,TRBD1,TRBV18,TGTGCCAGCTCGCGCACAGGGGGCTCACGGGGCTACACCTTC,CASSRTGGSRGYTF
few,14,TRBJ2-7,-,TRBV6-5,TGTGCCAGCTGGACAGCCGCGAGCTCGTACGAGCAGTACTTC,CASWTAASSYEQYF
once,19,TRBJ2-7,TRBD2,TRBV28,TGTGCCAGTAGAGGACTAGCGGGGAAGCGAGCGTCTGGGAACCACGAGCAGTACTTC,CASRGLAGKRASGNHEQYF
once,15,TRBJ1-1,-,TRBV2,TGTGCCAGCAGTGAAAGAACCGGGAAGGGCACTGAAGCTTTCTTT,CASSERTGKGTEAFF
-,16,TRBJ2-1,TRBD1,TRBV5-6,TGTGCCAGCAGCTTGCCCCGGGACAGGTCCTACAATGAGCAGTTCTTC,CASSLPRDRSYNEQFF
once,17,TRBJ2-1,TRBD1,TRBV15,TGTGCCACCAGCACCCGGACAGGGGGCTCCCCTGGGAATGAGCAGTTCTTC,CATSTRTGGSPGNEQFF
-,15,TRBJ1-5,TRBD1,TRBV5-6,TGTGCCAGCAGCTTAAGGGACAGGCCTTTGAGGGCCCAGCATTTT,CASSLRDRPLRAQHF
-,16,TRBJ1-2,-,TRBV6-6,TGTGCCAGCAGTTACGGAAACCCGGACAGACAATATGGCTACACCTTC,CASSYGNPDRQYGYTF
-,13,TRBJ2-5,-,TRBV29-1,TGCAGCGGAGGCCCTGGGGGGATGGAGACCCAGTACTTC,CSGGPGGMETQYF
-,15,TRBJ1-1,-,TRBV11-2,TGTGCCAGCAGCTTAGTTGGGCGCCAGAACACTGAAGCTTTCTTT,CASSLVGRQNTEAFF
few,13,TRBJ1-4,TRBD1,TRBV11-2,TGTGCCAGCAGCTCCCGACAGGGAGAAAAACTGTTTTTT,CASSSRQGEKLFF
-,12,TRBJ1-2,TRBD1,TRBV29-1,TGCAGCGTCGGAGGGACAGGGTATGGCTACACCTTC,CSVGGTGYGYTF
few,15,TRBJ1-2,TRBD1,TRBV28,TGTGCCAGCAGTTTACCCCCTCGACAGGGTCGGGGCTACACCTTC,CASSLPPRQGRGYTF
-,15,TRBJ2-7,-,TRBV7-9,TGTGCCAGCAGCTTAGCGCAGGGCCTCTGGAACGAGCAGTACTTC,CASSLAQGLWNEQYF
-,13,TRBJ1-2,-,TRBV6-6,TGTGCCAGCACCCGCGCAGGGGAATTGGGCTACACCTTC,CASTRAGELGYTF